The 22 T cell receptor beta chains listed next were all sequenced from one sample in a study of blood T cell repertoires in COVID-19. Sequencing used immunoSEQ multiplex PCR; TCRdb keeps in-frame clones, though not all of them. The repertoire holds 150,000 or so clones, with around 81% as singletons. Sequencing was done on a sample of PBMCs or T cells enriched from blood (not recorded which). The receptors derive from a man aged 40-49 years who had recovered from COVID-19.

V usage is TRBV4-1 and J usage is TRBJ1-5; no definite D call. V lost 4 bases to trimming and J lost 5 bases, with 15 bases between them. This CDR3 contains 15 residues. Germline values: CDR1 MGHRA, CDR2 YSYEKL. The CDR3 DNA follows: TGCGCCAGCAGCCCCGATCAGGTCTCGGATCAGCCCCAGCATTTT. Its protein product is CASSPDQVSDQPQHF.

The gene calls are TRBV11-2 and TRBJ2-5; a possible D gene is TRBD2 (7 bases). Germline V gene sequence: CDR1 SGHAT, CDR2 FQNNGV. The CDR3 runs 18 residues. The V and J ends lost 3 bases and 4 bases respectively, with 24 bases between them. The CDR3 here is CASSFFNVMGGPGETQYF. CDR3 sequence (DNA): TGTGCCAGCAGCTTTTTTAATGTGATGGGGGGGCCTGGAGAGACCCAGTACTTC.

The CDR3 spells CASRSPGRTETQYF. CDR3 in DNA: TGTGCCAGCAGGTCTCCCGGGAGGACGGAGACCCAGTACTTC. The gene calls are TRBV2 and TRBJ2-5, with TRBD2 matching 7 bases. The CDR3 is made up of 14 amino acids. Germline CDR1 SNHLY, CDR2 FYNNEI. With V trimmed by 6 bases and J by 5 bases, 9 bases remained unmatched.

This clone appeared once. V is TRBV5-1 and J is TRBJ1-1, with D maybe TRBD1 (5 bases). Per the germline V gene, CDR1 is SGHRS and CDR2 is YFSETQ. With 1 base removed from V and 0 bases from J, the gap between germline ends came to 10 bases. This CDR3 has 15 residues. CDR3 sequence (DNA): TGCGCCAGCAGCTTGTTGGGACTTATGAACACTGAAGCTTTCTTT. The encoded protein is CASSLLGLMNTEAFF.

This clone was observed a handful of times. This rearrangement joins TRBV7-2 to TRBJ1-4; D gene unclear. The CDR3 consists of 13 residues. CDR1 is SGHTA and CDR2 is FQGNSA in the germline V gene. Trimming left V 5 bases short and J 11 bases short, with 15 bases between. DNA of the CDR3: TGTGCCAGCAGCCTCGGTGGGCCGACGAAACTGTTTTTT. It yields the protein CASSLGGPTKLFF.

DNA for the CDR3: TGTGCCACCAGCAGGGGAGGGACAACAACTAATGAAAAACTGTTTTTT. Its protein is CATSRGGTTTNEKLFF. This chain connects TRBV15 to TRBJ1-4, with TRBD1 as a possible D gene (6 bases). Germline lookup yields CDR1 LNHNV and CDR2 YYDKDF (reference sequence). Deletions cut 3 bases from V and 0 bases from J, with 11 bases between. This CDR3 spans 16 amino acids.

V and J are TRBV6-2 or TRBV6-3 and TRBJ2-3; 15 bases match TRBD2. The CDR3 covers 20 residues. The germline V gene encodes CDR1 MNHEY and CDR2 SVGEGT. With 3 bases clipped from V and 6 bases from J, the junction kept 16 bases outside the gene matches. The CDR3 loop is CASSYISGLAGGRHLDTQYF. The CDR3 DNA reads TGTGCCAGCAGTTATATTTCGGGACTAGCGGGGGGACGACATTTGGATACGCAGTATTTT.

The chain recombines TRBV7-3 with TRBJ2-1; maybe TRBD2 (5 bases). V was cut by 5 bases and J by 4 bases, with 18 bases left in between. Germline values: CDR1 SGHTA, CDR2 FQGTGA. The CDR3 extends over 16 amino acids. The CDR3 DNA sequence: TGTGCCAGCAGCCCCTCCGGGGTGAGGTCGTACAATGAGCAGTTCTTC. Encoded protein: CASSPSGVRSYNEQFF.

This chain joins TRBV6-6 and TRBJ2-7; D is perhaps TRBD2 (7 bases). From germline, CDR1 is MNHNY and CDR2 SVGAGI (reference sequence). Trimming left V 2 bases short and J 4 bases short, with 12 bases between. The CDR3 is made up of 14 amino acids. The chain's CDR3 is CASSYRGGRYEQYF. CDR3 bases: TGTGCCAGCAGTTACCGCGGGGGCCGTTACGAGCAGTACTTC.

This clone was seen once. CDR3 sequence (DNA): TGTGCCAGCAGCAAAGGAAGGACAAGCTCTGGAAACACCATATATTTT. Encoded protein: CASSKGRTSSGNTIYF. The chain combines TRBV21-1 with TRBJ1-3; the DNA was not compared with TRBD1, the D call given in the table. TRBV21-1 is noted as a pseudogene. The CDR3 spans 16 residues.

The V call is TRBV9, the J call TRBJ2-1; TRBD2 aligns across 9 bases. Looked up from germline, CDR1 is SGDLS and CDR2 is YYNGEE. This CDR3 is 13 amino acids long. The V segment lost 2 bases and the J segment 10 bases; nucleotides outside the gene matches: 4. The CDR3 coding sequence is TGTGCCAGCAGCGTGGAAACTAGCGGGGAGCAGTTCTTC. This sequence encodes CASSVETSGEQFF.

The CDR3 DNA is TGTGCCAGCTCAGAACAGGGAAATGAAAAACTGTTTTTT. This sequence encodes CASSEQGNEKLFF. The chain employs TRBV18 and TRBJ1-4, with D perhaps TRBD1 (6 bases). Germline assignment: CDR1 KGHSH and CDR2 LQKENI. V lost 5 bases and J lost 5, with 9 bases in between. The CDR3 totals 13 residues.

The gene calls are TRBV2 and TRBJ1-6, with 11 bases matching TRBD1. The J segment lost 0 bases and the V segment lost 5 bases, leaving 18 bases of the junction unmatched. CDR1 and CDR2 (germline): SNHLY, FYNNEI. The CDR3 consists of 22 residues. In DNA, the CDR3 is TGTGCCAGCAGTACAGCTACCGGGACAGGGGGAATTTTAAGCTCCTATAATTCACCCCTCCACTTT. It codes for CASSTATGTGGILSSYNSPLHF.

V usage is TRBV11-2 and J usage is TRBJ2-2; D perhaps matches TRBD2 (5 bases). With 8 bases removed from V and 6 bases from J, the gap between germline ends came to 13 bases. In germline, CDR1 is SGHAT, CDR2 FQNNGV. This CDR3 has 13 residues. The CDR3 spells CASGFGVAGELFF. CDR3 coding DNA: TGTGCCAGCGGGTTCGGGGTAGCCGGGGAGCTGTTTTTT.

A few counts support this clone. The chain joins TRBV5-1 to TRBJ2-2; 10 positions match TRBD1. Germline V gene sequence: CDR1 SGHRS, CDR2 YFSETQ. The CDR3 is 16 amino acids. V was clipped by 0 bases and J by 5 bases; unmatched bases: 4. In nucleotides, the CDR3 is TGCGCCAGCAGCTTGGCAAGGGGACAGGGGACCGGGGAGCTGTTTTTT. The encoded protein is CASSLARGQGTGELFF.

This clone was seen a single time. The genes are TRBV3-1 (or the pseudogene TRBV3-2) and TRBJ2-2; TRBD1 is a possible D gene (6 bases). Germline V gene lookup returns CDR1 LGHDT and CDR2 YNNKEL (reference sequence). The CDR3 totals 15 residues. V was clipped by 3 bases and J by 8 bases, with 16 bases between them. This chain's CDR3 is CASSQRRTTGGELFF. CDR3 sequence (DNA): TGTGCCAGCAGCCAGCGGAGGACCACAGGGGGGGAGCTGTTTTTT.

This clone was found once. V gene TRBV25-1 combines with J gene TRBJ2-1; 10 nucleotides line up with TRBD1. V gave up 5 bases and J gave up 8 bases; unmatched junction bases: 12. Germline lookup yields CDR1 MGHDK and CDR2 SYGVNS. The CDR3 runs to 16 residues. The CDR3 DNA is TGTGCCAGCAGTTCAAGCCGGGACAGGGGTGGCGATGAGCAGTTCTTC. Protein: CASSSSRDRGGDEQFF.

J is TRBJ2-1 and V is TRBV2; 9 bases align to TRBD2. With 1 base clipped from V and 3 bases from J, the junction kept 1 base outside the gene matches. CDR1 and CDR2 (germline): SNHLY, FYNNEI. There are 15 residues in the CDR3. The CDR3 DNA reads TGTGCCAGCAGTGAAGGCGGGGGGGGCTACAATGAGCAGTTCTTC. It is translated as CASSEGGGGYNEQFF.

The J gene is TRBJ2-7, the V gene TRBV3-1 (or the pseudogene TRBV3-2); possibly TRBD2 for D (6 bases). The V end was cut by 4 bases, the J end by 5 bases, with 18 bases between. CDR1 LGHDT and CDR2 YNNKEL come from the germline V gene (reference sequence). This CDR3 contains 15 residues. The CDR3 sequence: CASSPPGRGGNEQYF. The CDR3 DNA reads as TGTGCCAGCAGCCCCCCGGGGCGGGGCGGGAACGAGCAGTACTTC.

V usage is TRBV1 and J usage is TRBJ1-2. TRBV1 is a pseudogene. This CDR3 contains 11 residues. The CDR3 spells CTSRCDYGYTF. The CDR3 bases are TGCACCAGCAGATGCGACTATGGCTACACCTTC.

This rearrangement joins TRBV6-1 to TRBJ1-2; no firm D call. This CDR3 is 14 amino acids long. Between the trimmed V and J ends, which lost 1 base and 8 bases, there was a span of 14 bases. The germline gives CDR1 MNHNS, CDR2 SASEGT. CDR3 amino acids: CASSEETRRRGYTF. In nucleotides, the CDR3 is TGTGCCAGCAGTGAAGAGACTCGGCGCCGGGGCTACACCTTC.

The chain is built from TRBV13 and TRBJ2-5, with 14 bases that match TRBD2. The CDR3 spans 21 residues. J lost 4 bases, V lost 0 bases, and 16 bases had no gene match. Germline-derived CDR1 and CDR2 are PRHDT and FYEKMQ (reference sequence). CDR3 amino acids: CASSLGQQGPGLAGASETQYF. For the CDR3, the DNA is TGTGCCAGCAGCTTAGGCCAACAGGGGCCGGGACTAGCGGGGGCCTCAGAGACCCAGTACTTC.